This is a list of T cell receptor beta chains from one sample in a study of STAT5B mutations in CD4+ large granular lymphocyte leukemia. Clones were read by immunoSEQ multiplex PCR, and TCRdb kept only the in-frame ones, dropping some. Among under 35,000 clones listed, roughly four fifths were seen once. The sequenced sample consisted of CD4+ T cells from blood buffy coats. The source is a human donor in good health. CDR3s include the opening cysteine and the closing phenylalanine or tryptophan. Each record gives: V gene, D gene, clone size, J gene, CDR3 DNA, CDR3 protein. D genes are given only for firm matches. Only part of the rows carry a size: once, few, many, or a class if the clone is expanded.

TRBV10-2,TRBD1,NA,TRBJ2-7,TGCGCCAGCAGACGACAGGGGAGCTCCTACGAGCAGTACTTC,CASRRQGSSYEQYF
TRBV10-3,NA,NA,TRBJ1-5,TGTGCCATCAGTGAGACTGGAGTCGGACAGCCCCAGCATTTT,CAISETGVGQPQHF
TRBV5-1,TRBD2,NA,TRBJ2-1,TGCGCCAGCAGCTTGAGACTAGCGGGGGCGAGCTCCTACAATGAGCAGTTCTTC,CASSLRLAGASSYNEQFF
TRBV11-2,NA,NA,TRBJ1-2,TGTGCCAGCAGCTCTAGCGAGGGATATGGCTACACCTTC,CASSSSEGYGYTF
TRBV11-3,NA,NA,TRBJ2-7,TGTGCGTGCTCCTTTCTCGGGGTCGGAACCTACGAGCAGTACTTC,CACSFLGVGTYEQYF
TRBV6-6,NA,NA,TRBJ2-3,TGTGCCAGCAGTTACCCGGTTCCGGCCAGAGATACGCAGTATTTT,CASSYPVPARDTQYF
TRBV4-1,NA,NA,TRBJ2-1,TGCGCCAGCAGCCAGGCCACCGTAAGGCTCTTC,CASSQATVRLF
TRBV7-6,TRBD2,few,TRBJ2-1,TGTGCCAGCAGCTTGACTAGCGGGGACAATGAGCAGTTCTTC,CASSLTSGDNEQFF
TRBV6-5,NA,NA,TRBJ2-3,TGTGCCAGCAGCGAACAAGGCCCCACAGATACGCAGTATTTT,CASSEQGPTDTQYF
TRBV9,TRBD2,NA,TRBJ2-7,TGTGCCAGCAGCGTAGGTGGGGCCTCTAGCGGTCCTTACGAGCAGTACTTC,CASSVGGASSGPYEQYF
TRBV4-2,NA,NA,TRBJ1-1,TGTGCCAGCAGCCATGGAAGGGGAGTGAACACTGAAGCTTTCTTT,CASSHGRGVNTEAFF
TRBV4-1,TRBD1,NA,TRBJ2-1,TGCGCCAGCAGCCAAGGTTTTATGACAGGGGTAACCTACAATGAGCAGTTCTTC,CASSQGFMTGVTYNEQFF
TRBV4-2,TRBD2,few,TRBJ2-1,TGTGCCAGCAGCCAGGATAGCGGGAGCCACAATGAGCAGTTCTTC,CASSQDSGSHNEQFF
TRBV7-2,NA,NA,TRBJ1-5,TGTGCCAGCAGCCCCGCCGGAGGTACATTTAGCAATCAGCCCCAGCATTTT,CASSPAGGTFSNQPQHF
TRBV29-1,NA,NA,TRBJ2-3,TGCAGCGTTCGGGGCCAGGGTGGGACAGATACGCAGTATTTT,CSVRGQGGTDTQYF
TRBV29-1,NA,NA,TRBJ2-1,TGCAGCGTCGGGTCTTACAATGAGCAGTTCTTC,CSVGSYNEQFF
TRBV20-1,NA,NA,TRBJ2-7,TGCAGTGCTAGAGACTCCTACGAGCAGTACTTC,CSARDSYEQYF
TRBV7-9,TRBD1,NA,TRBJ2-5,TGTGCCACTTCCTCGTACAGGGGGCAAGGAGAGACCCAGTACTTC,CATSSYRGQGETQYF
TRBV13,TRBD1,NA,TRBJ2-3,TGTGCCAGCAGCTTAGAGGTAGGGGGCGGAGGTACGCAGTATTTT,CASSLEVGGGGTQYF
TRBV7-6,TRBD2,few,TRBJ2-7,TGTGCCAGCAGCTCAGGGACTAGCAGCTACGAGCAGTACTTC,CASSSGTSSYEQYF
TRBV10-1,NA,NA,TRBJ1-1,TGCGCCAGCAGTGACTTTACTATTTCGAACACTGAAGCTTTCTTT,CASSDFTISNTEAFF
TRBV9,NA,NA,TRBJ2-4,TGTGCCAGCAGCGTAGGACAGGCGCACGTTCTAGCCAAAAACATTCAGTACTTC,CASSVGQAHVLAKNIQYF
TRBV6-5,TRBD1,NA,TRBJ1-1,TGTGCCAGCAGTTACGGACAGGCGAGCACTGAAGCTTTCTTT,CASSYGQASTEAFF
TRBV5-6,NA,NA,TRBJ2-3,TGTGCCAGCAGCTCTTACACAGATACGCAGTATTTT,CASSSYTDTQYF
TRBV7-2,NA,NA,TRBJ1-2,TGTGCCAGCAGCTTAGAGTTCTATGGCTACACCTTC,CASSLEFYGYTF
TRBV5-1,NA,NA,TRBJ1-1,TGCGCCAGCAGCTTGGGAATTAGAACCGGGGACACTGAAGCTTTCTTT,CASSLGIRTGDTEAFF
TRBV19,NA,NA,TRBJ2-1,TGTGCCAGTAGTGGGAGTGCCTTAAATGAGCAGTTCTTC,CASSGSALNEQFF
TRBV11-2,NA,NA,TRBJ1-6,TGTGCCAGCAGCTTAGATCTTAGTAATTCACCCCTCCACTTT,CASSLDLSNSPLHF
TRBV11-3,NA,NA,TRBJ2-5,TGTGCCAGCGGTAGACAAGTGGGAGAGACCCAGTACTTC,CASGRQVGETQYF
TRBV7-9,TRBD1,NA,TRBJ2-1,TGTGCCAGCAGCCCACAGGGGAATGAGCAGTTCTTC,CASSPQGNEQFF
TRBV14,NA,NA,TRBJ1-6,TGTGCCAGCAGCCAAGTCCGGGACGGAAATTCACCCCTCCACTTT,CASSQVRDGNSPLHF
TRBV12-5,NA,NA,TRBJ2-5,TGTGCTAGTGGTTTTATCGGGGAGACCCAGTACTTC,CASGFIGETQYF
TRBV4-1,TRBD2,NA,TRBJ2-4,TGCGCCAGCAGCCAAGATCAGCGGGGAGTAGCCAAAAACATTCAGTACTTC,CASSQDQRGVAKNIQYF
TRBV11-2,TRBD2,NA,TRBJ2-3,TGTGCCAGCAGCTTCACTAGCGGGGCTAGCACAGATACGCAGTATTTT,CASSFTSGASTDTQYF
TRBV30,NA,NA,TRBJ1-5,TGTGCCTGGAAGACTCAGGGTAGCAATCAGCCCCAGCATTTT,CAWKTQGSNQPQHF
TRBV5-5,TRBD2,NA,TRBJ2-3,TGTGCCAGCAGCGTCTTAGCGGGGAGAACAGATACGCAGTATTTT,CASSVLAGRTDTQYF
TRBV25-1,TRBD1,few,TRBJ2-5,TGTGCCAGCAGTGTTCTCAGGGGGCGAGAGACCCAGTACTTC,CASSVLRGRETQYF
TRBV10-3,NA,NA,TRBJ1-5,TGTGCCATCAGTGCCGGGGGGATCCAGCCCCAGCATTTT,CAISAGGIQPQHF
TRBV11-2,NA,few,TRBJ1-1,TGTGCCAGCAGACCGATCAGGGAGGTGAACACTGAAGCTTTCTTT,CASRPIREVNTEAFF
TRBV11-1,TRBD1,NA,TRBJ2-2,TGTGCCAGCAGCCAAAAACGGGGACAGGGGGCCGCCGGGGAGCTGTTTTTT,CASSQKRGQGAAGELFF
TRBV19,NA,NA,TRBJ2-7,TGTGCCAGTGGGGCTCCTGGAGGCGAGCAGTACTTC,CASGAPGGEQYF
TRBV28,NA,NA,TRBJ1-6,TGTGCCAGCAGTCTAGACAGAAACAATTCACCCCTCCACTTT,CASSLDRNNSPLHF
TRBV11-3,TRBD1,NA,TRBJ1-4,TGTGCCAGCAGCGAGGGACAGGGTGGTGAAAAACTGTTTTTT,CASSEGQGGEKLFF
TRBV4-1,NA,once,TRBJ2-7,TGCGCCAGCAGCCAAGAGAACGCCCGGACAGGGAGGGGCGAGCAGTACTTC,CASSQENARTGRGEQYF
TRBV7-9,NA,NA,TRBJ2-5,TGTGCCAGCAGCTTAGGGCAGGGCCTTACGGAGACCCAGTACTTC,CASSLGQGLTETQYF
TRBV27,TRBD1,NA,TRBJ1-5,TGTGCCAGCAGTTTACAGGGGGCAGGACAGCCCCAGCATTTT,CASSLQGAGQPQHF
TRBV1,NA,NA,TRBJ1-4,TGCACCAGCAGCCAGTTATCCCGGGGGACTAATGAAAAACTGTTTTTT,CTSSQLSRGTNEKLFF
TRBV7-2,TRBD2,NA,TRBJ2-2,TGTGCCAGCAGCAAAGGACTAGTCCCCGGGGAGCTGTTTTTT,CASSKGLVPGELFF
TRBV18,TRBD1,NA,TRBJ1-2,TGTGCCAGCTCACCTAGGACAGGGAACTATGGCTACACCTTC,CASSPRTGNYGYTF
TRBV6-1,NA,NA,TRBJ2-5,TGTGCCAGCAGTGAATCGGGCCGCCAAGAGACCCAGTACTTC,CASSESGRQETQYF
TRBV2,NA,NA,TRBJ2-7,TGTGCCAGCAGCCTCAGAAGCGAGCAGTACTTC,CASSLRSEQYF
TRBV6-5,TRBD2,NA,TRBJ2-5,TGTGCCAGCAGTTGGGCTAGCGGGATGTCTGAGACCCAGTACTTC,CASSWASGMSETQYF
TRBV4-3,NA,NA,TRBJ1-5,TGCGCCAGCAGCCAATCTTTGGATCAGCCCCAGCATTTT,CASSQSLDQPQHF
TRBV5-1,NA,NA,TRBJ2-5,TGCGCCAGCAGCTTGGAATCATTCAGGGAGACCCAGTACTTC,CASSLESFRETQYF
TRBV5-5,NA,NA,TRBJ1-1,TGTGCCAGCAGCTACGGATTAGGGTTGACTGAAGCTTTCTTT,CASSYGLGLTEAFF